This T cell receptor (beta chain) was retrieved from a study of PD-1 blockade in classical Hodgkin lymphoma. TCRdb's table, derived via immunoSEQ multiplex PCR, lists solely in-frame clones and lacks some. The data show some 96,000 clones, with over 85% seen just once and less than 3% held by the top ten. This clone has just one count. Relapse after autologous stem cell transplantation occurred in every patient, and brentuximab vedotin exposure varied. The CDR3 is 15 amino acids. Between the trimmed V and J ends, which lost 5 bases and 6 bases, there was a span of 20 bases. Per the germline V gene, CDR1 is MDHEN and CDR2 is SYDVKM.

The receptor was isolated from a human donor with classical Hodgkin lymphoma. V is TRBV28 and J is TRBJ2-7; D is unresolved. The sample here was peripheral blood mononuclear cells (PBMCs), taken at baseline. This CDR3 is CASSPHTRGRREQYF. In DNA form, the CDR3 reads TGTGCCAGCAGTCCTCATACCCGAGGCAGGCGCGAGCAGTACTTC. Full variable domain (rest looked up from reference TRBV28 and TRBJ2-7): DVKVTQSSRYLVKRTGEKVFLECVQDMDHENMFWYRQDPGLGLRLIYFSYDVKMKEKGDIPEGYSVSREKKERFSLILESASTNQTSMYLCASSPHTRGRREQYFGPGTRLTVT.